This TCR beta chain originates from a study of T cell clones after liver transplantation (dated by TCRdb to the late 2010s). A note on the overall study: Samples were obtained from ITN030ST, a randomized trial in which withdrawal of immunosuppression was attempted within 2 years of liver transplantation. Donor-reactive T cell clones were identified by TCRbeta sequencing after a pre-transplant mixed lymphocyte reaction and then tracked in post-transplant blood. As an antigen-independent comparator for donor-reactive sequences, third party-reactive TCRbeta sequences were also identified from pre-transplant MLRs. Three of the eight recipients were HCV-positive; the others were transplanted for non-autoimmune, non-viral indications. The subjects received no induction therapy and were kept on standard immunosuppression until randomization at 12-24 months post-transplant. Tolerance was defined as complete immunosuppression withdrawal for at least one year with no rise in liver enzymes beyond twice the upper limit of normal. Blood samples were taken pre-transplant, pre-randomization before withdrawal, and post-randomization after full withdrawal or failed withdrawal. Of the 8 liver transplant recipients making up the studied cohort, 3 were classified as tolerant and 5 as non-tolerant.

The trim is 4 bases for V and 6 bases for J, with a gap of 18 bases between the germline ends. The CDR3 starts with the cysteine, ends with the phenylalanine, and has 15 residues. The only DNA kept is the CDR3, 45 bases in frame from the first base. CDR1 and CDR2 are drawn from the germline V gene: SGHDT, YYEEEE. Read against the paper, the sample's time point label means: pre-transplant. Unstimulated PBMCs, after thawing, were stained for CD3, CD4 and CD8 and then FACS-sorted into CD3+CD4+ and CD3+CD8+ populations. All 8 studied subjects were randomized to withdrawal of immunosuppression. The Qiagen DNeasy Blood and Tissue Kit was used to isolate genomic DNA. High-throughput TCRbeta CDR3 sequencing of frozen genomic DNA was performed by immunoSEQ, with PCR amplification, mapping, bias correction and internal controls included. From the authors' description of their analysis: Only productive rearrangements were retained, with each unique TCRbeta sequence defined by its CDR3 nucleotide sequence together with its V and J gene. For a sequence to be called donor-reactive, it needed a frequency of at least 0.01% and at least 5-fold expansion in CFSE-low cells compared with unstimulated pre-transplant cells. Minimum frequency thresholds were set for each subject based on the unstimulated sample with the lowest template count, ensuring at least 90% detection power. Jensen-Shannon divergence between the top 1000 TCRbeta sequences post- versus pre-transplant served as the measure of repertoire turnover. Two-sided Fisher's exact tests were used to test for changes in how often donor-reactive sequences were detected. As stored in TCRdb, this immuneACCESS dataset retains in-frame rearrangements with V and J assigned. A fraction of the clones does not appear; measured against another copy, unresolved V genes explain less than half of the discrepancy, and the remainder lacks a known reason. V, J and clone size were drawn from that table, and D and trimming were deduced from the DNA. The sample table records 70,000 to 80,000 clones; roughly nine tenths of these occur just once. Less than 3.5% of the sample belongs to the ten largest clones.

The paper as a whole reports these results and caveats: The decline in donor-reactive sequences exceeded the decline in third party-reactive sequences, suggesting partial antigen-specific deletion that was unrelated to withdrawal success. The conclusions were preliminary, being limited by small, heterogeneous patient numbers and by non-standardized post-transplant time points. A significant post-transplant decrease in circulating donor-reactive CD4 TCRbeta sequences was observed in 5 of 8 subjects, irrespective of tolerance or HCV status. Because no allograft tissue specimens were available, donor-reactive T cells may have migrated into the graft instead of being deleted. When repertoire turnover was taken into account, detection of donor-reactive sequences was significantly reduced in 7 of 8 subjects for CD4 and in 8 of 8 subjects for CD8. Low numbers of available donor cells limited the measurable donor-reactive repertoire in two subjects.

Points on this clone: The clone's antigen remains unknown. Base qualities are not recorded, but no much larger clone differs from it by a single base.

The chain employs TRBV5-6 and TRBJ2-3; perhaps TRBD2 is the D gene, with 6 bases matching. Sample: CD4+ T cells from blood, taken before liver transplant. This receptor was taken from a human donor who received a liver transplant. The DNA reads as follows: TGTGCCAGCAGCCCCGCAGGCCGGGGACTTGATACGCAGTATTTT. It codes for CASSPAGRGLDTQYF.